The next 21 T cell receptor beta chains were all read from a single sample in a study of blood T cell repertoires in COVID-19. TCRdb's copy holds only in-frame clones and misses some; the assay was immunoSEQ multiplex PCR. The data show 65,000 or so clones, roughly four fifths seen once. Sequencing used peripheral blood. The origin of the receptors is a woman aged 50 to 60 with active or convalescent COVID-19.

V and J are TRBV9 and TRBJ2-2; no clear D gene. Germline loops: CDR1 SGDLS, CDR2 YYNGEE. V gave up 4 bases and J gave up 3 bases, with 16 bases separating them. This CDR3 comprises 16 residues. The CDR3 here is CASSPRSSPDTGELFF. The DNA of the CDR3 is TGTGCCAGCAGCCCCCGGAGTTCCCCGGACACCGGGGAGCTGTTTTTT.

The chain joins TRBV7-6 to TRBJ2-3; 10 bases match TRBD2. The V gene's germline CDR1 is SGHVS and CDR2 FNYEAQ. The CDR3 extends over 17 amino acids. J gave up 4 bases and V 0 bases, and 7 bases lay outside the gene matches. DNA of the CDR3: TGTGCCAGCAGCTTAGCTATCCTAGCGGGAGCGGCAGATACGCAGTATTTT. Protein sequence: CASSLAILAGAADTQYF.

This chain connects TRBV3-1 (or the pseudogene TRBV3-2) to TRBJ1-2; a weak D match, TRBD1 (5 bases). CDR3 length: 14 residues. The V end lost 0 bases, the J end lost 8 bases, and 13 bases lay between the germline ends. The germline gives CDR1 LGHDT, CDR2 YNNKEL (reference sequence). CDR3 protein: CASSQDPGGGGYTF. The DNA for the CDR3 is TGTGCCAGCAGCCAAGATCCCGGGGGAGGAGGCTACACCTTC.

The V and J genes are TRBV14 and TRBJ1-3; D remains unclear. This CDR3 is built from 16 residues. The germline CDR1 and CDR2 sequences are SGHDN and FVKESK. The V end lost 0 bases, the J end lost 0 bases, and 9 bases lay between the germline ends. CDR3 protein: CASSQDLRASGNTIYF. In DNA form, the CDR3 reads TGTGCCAGCAGCCAAGATTTGAGGGCCTCTGGAAACACCATATATTTT.

The chain employs TRBV19 and TRBJ2-2; possibly TRBD1 for D (6 bases). Germline-derived CDR1 and CDR2 are LNHDA and SQIVND (reference sequence). This CDR3 contains 14 residues. Deletions cut 4 bases from V and 7 bases from J, with 13 bases between. The chain's CDR3 is CASSTQTDSGELFF. The CDR3 DNA reads as TGTGCCAGTAGTACCCAGACGGACAGCGGGGAGCTGTTTTTT.

The chain combines TRBV6-5 with TRBJ2-1, with TRBD2 matching over 8 bases. Germline CDR1 MNHEY, CDR2 SVGAGI. CDR3 size: 15 residues. With 8 bases clipped from V and 2 bases from J, the junction kept 8 bases outside the gene matches. CDR3 sequence: CASAPSGGTYNEQFF. CDR3 bases: TGTGCCAGCGCACCCAGCGGGGGTACCTACAATGAGCAGTTCTTC.

The rearrangement uses TRBV19 and TRBJ1-2; D ambiguous. The germline gives CDR1 LNHDA, CDR2 SQIVND (reference sequence). The CDR3 covers 17 residues. Trimming stripped 3 bases from V and 0 bases from J, with 17 bases between. CDR3 in DNA: TGTGCCAGTAGTATCGGCATAATAGGCGGTTCTAACTATGGCTACACCTTC. It translates to CASSIGIIGGSNYGYTF.

This chain connects TRBV7-2 to TRBJ2-5; 10 bases map to TRBD2. Germline CDR1 reads SGHTA; CDR2 reads FQGNSA. This CDR3 contains 16 residues. The ends lost 1 base at V and 5 bases at J; junction bases unmatched: 7. Here the CDR3 reads CASSLGLAGGGETQYF. CDR3 nucleotide sequence: TGTGCCAGCAGCTTAGGTTTAGCGGGAGGTGGGGAGACCCAGTACTTC.

This clone appeared a few times. The chain has TRBV19 and TRBJ1-5; D unresolved. The germline CDR1 and CDR2 sequences are LNHDA and SQIVND (reference sequence). V was cut by 1 base and J by 11 bases, with 6 bases left in between. CDR3 length: 11 residues. CDR3 in amino acids: CASSIGGTQHF. Here the CDR3 DNA reads TGTGCCAGTAGTATAGGCGGGACCCAGCATTTT.

V usage is TRBV5-6 and J usage is TRBJ2-7, with 10 bases fitting TRBD1. This CDR3 spans 14 amino acids. The germline gives CDR1 SGHDT, CDR2 YYEEEE. Trimming took 4 bases from V and 4 from J; bases not matched to a gene: 5. The CDR3 loop is CASSRGTGEYEQYF. As DNA, the CDR3 is TGTGCCAGCAGCCGCGGGACAGGGGAGTACGAGCAGTACTTC.

V usage is TRBV4-1 and J usage is TRBJ2-2; 15 nucleotides line up with TRBD2. The CDR3 is made up of 20 amino acids. Per germline, CDR1 MGHRA and CDR2 YSYEKL. The ends lost 4 bases at V and 0 bases at J; junction bases unmatched: 9. The CDR3 here is CASSPKGTSGRPANTGELFF. The CDR3 DNA reads as TGCGCCAGCAGCCCAAAAGGGACTAGCGGGAGGCCAGCGAACACCGGGGAGCTGTTTTTT.

This clone is a singleton in its sample. The rearrangement links TRBV30 to TRBJ2-3; 11 bases align to TRBD1. V was clipped by 2 bases and J by 5 bases; unmatched bases: 3. CDR3 size: 14 residues. CDR1 GTSNPN and CDR2 SVGIG come from the germline V gene (reference sequence). The CDR3 coding sequence is TGTGCCTGGAGTCTGGGACAGGGGGGAGATACGCAGTATTTT. Protein: CAWSLGQGGDTQYF.

This chain links TRBV10-3 with TRBJ1-4, with D unresolved. Per the germline V gene, CDR1 is ENHRY and CDR2 is SYGVKD. Trimming took 4 bases from V and 0 from J, leaving 15 bases between them. The CDR3 length is 17 residues. The CDR3 DNA sequence: TGTGCCATCAGTGGAGGGCGGGGAACCGCAACTAATGAAAAACTGTTTTTT. Its protein is CAISGGRGTATNEKLFF.

The chain employs TRBV30 and TRBJ1-1; D unresolved. This CDR3 is 13 amino acids long. Trimming shortened V by 2 bases and J by 2 bases, and 9 bases separated the two germline ends. CDR1 GTSNPN and CDR2 SVGIG come from the germline V gene (reference sequence). CDR3 amino acids: CAWSLTPNTEAFF. CDR3 coding DNA: TGTGCCTGGAGTCTGACACCCAACACTGAAGCTTTCTTT.

The chain has TRBV30 and TRBJ2-7; D is uncertain. V was pared by 0 bases and J by 5 bases, with 11 bases between. The CDR3 consists of 13 residues. Germline CDR1 and CDR2: GTSNPN and SVGIG (reference sequence). DNA for the CDR3: TGTGCCTGGAGTGTACGAGCCAACCACGAGCAGTACTTC. Protein sequence: CAWSVRANHEQYF.

The V call is TRBV6-4, the J call TRBJ2-5; weak D call: TRBD2 (5 bases). The CDR3 length is 13 residues. Germline V gene data show CDR1 as MRHNA and CDR2 as SNTAGT. Between the trimmed V and J ends, which lost 8 bases and 5 bases, there was a span of 15 bases. DNA for the CDR3: TGTGCCAGCCTCCGGGGTTACGGGGAGACCCAGTACTTC. Its protein is CASLRGYGETQYF.

The chain joins TRBV5-1 to TRBJ2-1; 9 bases are a match to TRBD2. Germline V gene data show CDR1 as SGHRS and CDR2 as YFSETQ. J gave up 5 bases and V 1 base, and 4 bases lay outside the gene matches. The CDR3 extends over 15 amino acids. In DNA form, the CDR3 reads TGCGCCAGCAGCTTGTCTAGCGGGATAGACAATGAGCAGTTCTTC. Translated, it gives CASSLSSGIDNEQFF.

This chain links TRBV6-5 with TRBJ1-6; D is possibly TRBD1 (5 bases). There are 15 residues in the CDR3. Germline-derived CDR1 and CDR2 are MNHEY and SVGAGI. The V end lost 2 bases, the J end lost 7 bases, and 12 bases lay between the germline ends. The CDR3 DNA reads as TGTGCCAGCAGTTACGCGGGGGTACGGAATTCACCCCTCCACTTT. Its translation: CASSYAGVRNSPLHF.

The CDR3 region has the DNA TGCAGTGCGAGCCAGGGCTACGAGCAGTACTTC. This codes for CSASQGYEQYF. The chain recombines TRBV20-1 with TRBJ2-7; D is perhaps TRBD1 (5 bases). The CDR3 contains 11 residues. Germline V gene lookup returns CDR1 DFQATT and CDR2 SNEGSKA (reference sequence). Trimming took off 6 bases at V and 3 bases at J, with 9 bases between the two ends.

The chain combines TRBV24-1 with TRBJ2-3, with 16 bases matching TRBD2. Germline CDR1 KGHDR, CDR2 SFDVKD. Trimming took 3 bases from V and 5 from J; bases not matched to a gene: 13. CDR3 size: 20 residues. Here the CDR3 DNA reads TGTGCCACCAGTGATATGTTCGGGACTAGCGGGAGGGCCGGGGAAGATACGCAGTATTTT. It codes for CATSDMFGTSGRAGEDTQYF.

This clone was observed a handful of times. V and J are TRBV19 and TRBJ2-2, with a tentative D call TRBD1 (6 bases). This CDR3 has 16 residues. CDR1 and CDR2 (germline): LNHDA, SQIVND (reference sequence). Trimming removed 5 bases from V and 0 bases from J, with 13 bases in between. CDR3 protein: CASSPGQTANTGELFF. In DNA form, the CDR3 reads TGTGCCAGTAGTCCTGGACAGACCGCGAACACCGGGGAGCTGTTTTTT.